The 31 T cell receptor beta chains presented below share a single source sample, sequenced in a study of T cell responses to AZD1222 COVID-19 vaccine. Produced via immunoSEQ multiplex PCR; TCRdb's table is partial and in-frame only. Of about 160,000 clones listed, about 90% are singletons. The sample consisted of peripheral blood, taken on day 0 of AZD1222 vaccination. The receptors were gathered from an adult in good health.

The rearrangement uses TRBV6-4 and TRBJ1-4; no clear D. The CDR3 consists of 13 residues. Trimming removed 8 bases from V and 7 bases from J, with 14 bases in between. CDR1 MRHNA and CDR2 SNTAGT come from the germline V gene. The CDR3, as DNA: TGTGCCAGCCTTGTCCCGGGGATTGAAAAACTGTTTTTT. This gives the protein CASLVPGIEKLFF.

This clone was counted a few times. The chain combines TRBV6-6 with TRBJ2-5; 7 nucleotides agree with TRBD2. The CDR3 runs 14 residues. Germline V gives CDR1 MNHNY, CDR2 SVGAGI (reference sequence). V shed 5 bases and J 2 bases; nucleotides not matched to a gene: 5. DNA for the CDR3: TGTGCCAGCAGTCCGCGGGGGAGTCAAGAGACCCAGTACTTC. Translated: CASSPRGSQETQYF.

The chain joins TRBV11-2 to TRBJ2-3; TRBD2 aligns across 14 bases. This CDR3 has 17 amino acids. With 5 bases clipped from V and 1 base from J, the junction kept 5 bases outside the gene matches. CDR1 SGHAT and CDR2 FQNNGV come from the germline V gene. The CDR3 region has the DNA TGTGCCAGCAGCCCGGGACTAGCGGGAGATGGCACAGATACGCAGTATTTT. It is translated as CASSPGLAGDGTDTQYF.

This clone was seen just once. The chain recombines TRBV19 with TRBJ1-4; a weak D match, TRBD1 (6 bases). The CDR3 runs 15 residues. Trimming cost V 11 bases and J 9 bases, with 25 bases left between them. Germline values: CDR1 LNHDA, CDR2 SQIVND (reference sequence). The DNA for the CDR3 is TGTGCCGCGAAATCAGAGAGGGGGACACCCAAAAAACTGTTTTTT. This sequence encodes CAAKSERGTPKKLFF.

The chain joins TRBV11-3 to TRBJ2-7; unclear D gene. Germline V lookup: CDR1 SGHNT, CDR2 YENEEA. V lost 5 bases, J lost 2 bases, and 16 bases lay in between. The CDR3 is 15 residues long. For the CDR3, the DNA is TGTGCCAGCAGCCCAGGCCCCCTTTTACCCTACGAGCAGTACTTC. It codes for CASSPGPLLPYEQYF. Variable domain in full (rest from reference TRBV11-3 and TRBJ2-7): EAGVVQSPRYKIIEKKQPVAFWCNPISGHNTLYWYLQNLGQGPELLIRYENEEAVDDSQLPKDRFSAERLKGVDSTLKIQPAELGDSAVYLCASSPGPLLPYEQYFGPGTRLTVT.

The gene calls are TRBV24-1 and TRBJ2-5; D may be TRBD1 (8 bases). Germline-derived CDR1 and CDR2 are KGHDR and SFDVKD. V was pared by 3 bases and J by 5 bases, with 15 bases between. The CDR3 is 15 amino acids. In DNA, the CDR3 is TGTGCCACCAGTGATCGCGGACAGGGAGGGGAGACCCAGTACTTC. Translating gives CATSDRGQGGETQYF.

This chain links TRBV7-9 with TRBJ1-5, with TRBD1 matching 8 bases. This CDR3 has 14 amino acids. V was pared by 5 bases and J by 2 bases, with 2 bases of the junction left unmatched. Germline-derived CDR1 and CDR2 are SEHNR and FQNEAQ (reference sequence). CDR3: CASSRGQGNQPQHF. CDR3 nucleotides: TGTGCCAGCAGCCGGGGACAGGGCAATCAGCCCCAGCATTTT.

In this sample, this clone turned up once. The rearrangement uses TRBV9 and TRBJ2-2; perhaps TRBD2 as D (6 bases). The germline CDR1 and CDR2 sequences are SGDLS and YYNGEE. This CDR3 has 15 amino acids. Trimming removed 3 bases at V and 4 bases at J, with 13 bases between. The CDR3 DNA follows: TGTGCCAGCAGCGCCCGCGGGGACGGCACCGGGGAGCTGTTTTTT. This codes for CASSARGDGTGELFF.

The V and J genes are TRBV5-4 and TRBJ2-2, with 7 bases matching TRBD1. The V and J ends lost 4 bases and 5 bases, in that order; junction bases with no gene match: 5. CDR1 SGHNT and CDR2 YYREEE come from the germline V gene (reference sequence). The CDR3 runs to 14 residues. The CDR3 loop is CASSRRGSTGELFF. CDR3 nucleotide sequence: TGTGCCAGCAGCCGCAGGGGGTCAACCGGGGAGCTGTTTTTT.

The genes are TRBV29-1 and TRBJ1-3, with a tentative D call TRBD1 (5 bases). The CDR3 contains 13 residues. V lost 5 bases and J 4 bases, leaving 12 bases between the germline ends. Germline lookup yields CDR1 SQVTM and CDR2 ANQGSEA. CDR3 sequence (DNA): TGCAGCGTTCGAGGGGCGGACGGAAACACCATATATTTT. Its translation: CSVRGADGNTIYF. Drawing the rest from reference TRBV29-1 and TRBJ1-3, the complete variable domain is SAVISQKPSRDICQRGTSLTIQCQVDSQVTMMFWYRQQPGQSLTLIATANQGSEATYESGFVIDKFPISRPNLTFSTLTVSNMSPEDSSIYLCSVRGADGNTIYFGEGSWLTVV.

The gene calls are TRBV24-1 and TRBJ2-1; D is undetermined. The ends were cut back, 3 bases at V and 3 bases at J, with 14 bases in the middle. CDR3 size: 16 residues. Germline CDR1 and CDR2: KGHDR and SFDVKD. The CDR3 spells CATSDNGPYFYNEQFF. The CDR3 coding sequence is TGTGCCACCAGTGATAACGGGCCCTACTTCTACAATGAGCAGTTCTTC.

The chain is built from TRBV7-9 and TRBJ1-6; D is unclear. Between the trimmed V and J ends, which lost 3 bases and 6 bases, there was a span of 9 bases. Germline CDR1 SEHNR, CDR2 FQNEAQ (reference sequence). The CDR3 spans 14 residues. The CDR3 is CASSLTGINSPLHF. The DNA of the CDR3 is TGTGCCAGCAGCTTGACGGGGATTAATTCACCCCTCCACTTT.

The rearrangement joins TRBV30 to TRBJ2-3; D may be TRBD1 or TRBD2 (7 bases each). The CDR3 has 14 residues. CDR1 and CDR2 from the germline V gene are GTSNPN and SVGIG (reference sequence). The ends were cut back, 6 bases at V and 4 bases at J, with 17 bases in the middle. CDR3 region: CACPQGGGPDTQYF. CDR3 in DNA: TGTGCCTGCCCTCAGGGGGGGGGCCCAGATACGCAGTATTTT.

The chain recombines TRBV28 with TRBJ1-1; TRBD1 aligns across 10 bases. Germline CDR1 reads MDHEN; CDR2 reads SYDVKM. CDR3 length equals 12 residues. The trim removed 7 bases at V and 9 bases at J, leaving 5 bases unmatched. This chain's CDR3 is CASTDRGQQAFF. CDR3 nucleotide sequence: TGTGCCAGCACCGACAGGGGGCAACAAGCTTTCTTT.

The chain recombines TRBV30 with TRBJ1-2; maybe TRBD1 (5 bases). The CDR3 length is 13 residues. V was trimmed by 3 bases and J by 2 bases, leaving 10 bases between them. In germline, CDR1 is GTSNPN, CDR2 SVGIG (reference sequence). The CDR3 nucleotides are TGTGCCTGGAGCTCGACAGAGAACTATGGCTACACCTTC. Translation: CAWSSTENYGYTF.

This chain uses TRBV15 with TRBJ1-1, with 10 positions matching TRBD1. J lost 3 bases, V lost 0 bases, and 10 bases had no gene match. CDR1 and CDR2 from the germline V gene are LNHNV and YYDKDF (reference sequence). This CDR3 contains 18 residues. For the CDR3, the DNA is TGTGCCACCAGCAGAGAAAGGCGTTTCGGACAGGGGGACACTGAAGCTTTCTTT. Amino acid sequence: CATSRERRFGQGDTEAFF.

V is TRBV27 and J is TRBJ1-5; perhaps TRBD1 as D (5 bases). Germline V gives CDR1 MNHEY, CDR2 SMNVEV (reference sequence). V lost 2 bases, J lost 2 bases, and 10 bases lay in between. The CDR3 contains 15 residues. As DNA, the CDR3 is TGTGCCAGCAGTTTAGATGGGGGAGGCAATCAGCCCCAGCATTTT. Encoded protein: CASSLDGGGNQPQHF.

The V gene is TRBV7-3, the J gene TRBJ1-1, with a weak D call TRBD1 (6 bases). Trimming left V 1 base short and J 1 base short, with 10 bases between. CDR1 SGHTA and CDR2 FQGTGA come from the germline V gene. The CDR3 consists of 15 residues. CDR3 protein: CASSLMGAANTEAFF. In DNA, the CDR3 is TGTGCCAGCAGCTTAATGGGGGCGGCGAACACTGAAGCTTTCTTT.

The rearrangement links TRBV12-3 or TRBV12-4 to TRBJ1-1, with 9 bases identical to TRBD1. This CDR3 comprises 12 residues. Germline trimming cut 5 bases from V and 9 bases from J; bases unmatched to any gene: 4. In DNA form, the CDR3 reads TGTGCCAGCAGTCCTGGGACAGGGAAAGCTTTCTTT. Its translation is CASSPGTGKAFF.

This rearrangement joins TRBV7-6 to TRBJ2-1, with 7 positions matching TRBD1. Germline V gene sequence: CDR1 SGHVS, CDR2 FNYEAQ. V trimming: 2 bases; J trimming: 7 bases; junction bases outside the gene matches: 5. The length of the CDR3 is 14 residues. CDR3 bases: TGTGCCAGCAGCTTACGACAGGGTGTGAATGAGCAGTTCTTC. This codes for CASSLRQGVNEQFF.

This sequence joins TRBV30 and TRBJ2-1; 8 bases fit TRBD2. CDR3 length equals 14 residues. J was trimmed by 5 bases and V by 0 bases; bases with no gene match: 3. CDR1 and CDR2 (germline): GTSNPN, SVGIG (reference sequence). The CDR3 nucleotides are TGTGCCTGGAGTGTACGGCGGGAGGACAATGAGCAGTTCTTC. It is translated as CAWSVRREDNEQFF. Complete variable domain (other parts from reference TRBV30 and TRBJ2-1): SQTIHQWPATLVQPVGSPLSLECTVEGTSNPNLYWYRQAAGRGLQLLFYSVGIGQISSEVPQNLSASRPQDRQFILSSKKLLLSDSGFYLCAWSVRREDNEQFFGPGTRLTVL.

This clone occurred a few times. The gene calls are TRBV3-1 (or the pseudogene TRBV3-2) and TRBJ2-7; D remains ambiguous. CDR3 length equals 12 residues. Germline values: CDR1 LGHDT, CDR2 YNNKEL (reference sequence). V was shortened by 5 bases and J by 7 bases, with 12 bases between the two germline ends. CDR3 DNA sequence: TGTGCCAGCAGCACCCAGATTGGGGAGCAGTACTTC. This gives the protein CASSTQIGEQYF.

The chain's CDR3 is CASSLGTGGQETQYF. CDR3 DNA: TGCGCCAGCAGCTTGGGGACAGGGGGACAAGAGACCCAGTACTTC. This rearrangement joins TRBV5-1 to TRBJ2-5; 10 positions agree with TRBD1. Unmatched junction bases numbered 1, after V lost 0 bases and J lost 2 bases. The CDR3 length is 15 residues. The germline V gene encodes CDR1 SGHRS and CDR2 YFSETQ.

The table lists this clone with a count of one. CDR3 amino acids: CASSLGTATTLRNEQFF. The CDR3 DNA is TGCGCCAGCAGCTTGGGAACAGCGACCACCCTAAGGAATGAGCAGTTCTTC. The chain recombines TRBV5-1 with TRBJ2-1, with D unclear. V was cut by 0 bases and J by 7 bases, with 20 bases left in between. The CDR3 is 17 amino acids. Germline lookup yields CDR1 SGHRS and CDR2 YFSETQ.

This clone was seen a handful of times. V is TRBV2 and J is TRBJ1-5; D is unclear. Germline V gene data show CDR1 as SNHLY and CDR2 as FYNNEI. This CDR3 spans 13 amino acids. V lost 3 bases, J lost 4 bases, and 7 bases lay in between. The CDR3 loop is CASSDQSNQPQHF. Here the CDR3 DNA reads TGTGCCAGCAGTGATCAATCAAATCAGCCCCAGCATTTT. Full variable domain (outside the CDR3, taken from reference TRBV2 and TRBJ1-5): EPEVTQTPSHQVTQMGQEVILRCVPISNHLYFYWYRQILGQKVEFLVSFYNNEISEKSEIFDDQFSVERPDGSNFTLKIRSTKLEDSAMYFCASSDQSNQPQHFGDGTRLSIL.

V usage is TRBV9 and J usage is TRBJ1-6; unclear D gene. V lost 0 bases and J 4 bases, leaving 8 bases between the germline ends. Germline V gives CDR1 SGDLS, CDR2 YYNGEE. The CDR3 runs to 15 residues. CDR3 nucleotides: TGTGCCAGCAGCGTAGAGGATACTTATAATTCACCCCTCCACTTT. It encodes CASSVEDTYNSPLHF. The whole variable domain, remainder taken from reference TRBV9 and TRBJ1-6, is DSGVTQTPKHLITATGQRVTLRCSPRSGDLSVYWYQQSLDQGLQFLIQYYNGEERAKGNILERFSAQQFPDLHSELNLSSLELGDSALYFCASSVEDTYNSPLHFGNGTRLTVT.

The rearrangement links TRBV28 to TRBJ2-7; D unclear. The germline CDR1 and CDR2 sequences are MDHEN and SYDVKM. The CDR3 runs 11 residues. Trimming left V 5 bases short and J 5 bases short, with 7 bases between. In DNA, the CDR3 is TGTGCCAGCAGTAAAGGAGACGAGCAGTACTTC. Translating gives CASSKGDEQYF.

The chain combines TRBV9 with TRBJ2-7; 8 nucleotides agree with TRBD1. With 4 bases clipped from V and 2 bases from J, the junction kept 17 bases outside the gene matches. Germline CDR1 reads SGDLS; CDR2 reads YYNGEE. The CDR3 has 18 amino acids. The CDR3 sequence: CASSPSSGTGGLAYEQYF. The CDR3 nucleotides are TGTGCCAGCAGCCCGTCGTCGGGAACAGGGGGTCTAGCCTACGAGCAGTACTTC.

This chain joins TRBV7-9 and TRBJ2-3; 7 bases are shared with TRBD2. Per the germline V gene, CDR1 is SEHNR and CDR2 is FQNEAQ (reference sequence). The trim removed 4 bases at V and 2 bases at J, leaving 3 bases unmatched. The CDR3 totals 14 residues. The CDR3 coding sequence is TGTGCCAGCAGCTGGGGAGGGTACACAGATACGCAGTATTTT. As protein: CASSWGGYTDTQYF.

This clone occurred once. The DNA of the CDR3 is TGCTCCCCAGGACATAAACAGACCCAGTACTTC. Encoded protein: CSPGHKQTQYF. The chain joins TRBV20-1 to TRBJ2-5; tentatively, D is TRBD1 (5 bases). CDR3 length: 11 residues. Germline V gene sequence: CDR1 DFQATT, CDR2 SNEGSKA (reference sequence).

CDR3 nucleotides: TGTGCCATCAGGGAAATTCCGGGACAGGGATACAATGAGCAGTTCTTC. Translation gives CAIREIPGQGYNEQFF. This sequence joins TRBV10-3 and TRBJ2-1; 9 bases are a match to TRBD1. This CDR3 spans 16 amino acids. CDR1 ENHRY and CDR2 SYGVKD come from the germline V gene. The junction had 10 bases not matched to a gene; V was cut back by 6 bases and J by 4 bases.